One and the same sample provided the 18 T cell receptor beta chains below, sequenced in a study of blood T cell repertoires in COVID-19. TCRdb's copy holds only in-frame clones and misses some; the assay was immunoSEQ multiplex PCR. The sample shows roughly 240,000 clones, over 75% of them seen only once. The sample was peripheral blood. Source of these receptors: a man aged 50 or older with COVID-19, enrolled during active disease.

The chain employs TRBV11-2 and TRBJ2-5, with TRBD2 matching 12 bases. CDR3 length: 17 amino acids. Trimming removed 5 bases from V and 4 bases from J; junction bases left unmatched: 11. CDR1 is SGHAT, CDR2 FQNNGV, per germline. The DNA for the CDR3 is TGTGCCAGCAGCCTTGGACTAGCGGGGACGGGAAGAGAGACCCAGTACTTC. It encodes CASSLGLAGTGRETQYF.

The J gene is TRBJ2-3, the V gene TRBV10-3; tentative D call: TRBD2 (7 bases). The ends were cut back, 6 bases at V and 4 bases at J, with 17 bases in the middle. Germline lookup yields CDR1 ENHRY and CDR2 SYGVKD. This CDR3 has 15 amino acids. The CDR3 region has the DNA TGTGCCATCAGGAGGGGGGGGGCCGGAGCAGATACGCAGTATTTT. Its protein is CAIRRGGAGADTQYF.

A remark on this clone: One end of the junction varies from germline; a read error may be responsible. The chain uses TRBV10-2 and TRBJ2-7; TRBD1 is a possible D gene (5 bases). The CDR3 is 10 amino acids. Germline lookup yields CDR1 WSHSY and CDR2 SAAADI. CDR3 protein: CASGARVLNF. The DNA of the CDR3 is TGCGCCAGCGGCGCCAGGGTTTTGAACTTC.

The CDR3 DNA follows: TGTGCCAGCTCACTGGACAGATCTGAAGGGGGCTACACCTTC. This sequence encodes CASSLDRSEGGYTF. V usage is TRBV18 and J usage is TRBJ1-2, with a tentative D call TRBD1 (6 bases). This CDR3 spans 14 amino acids. Per the germline V gene, CDR1 is KGHSH and CDR2 is LQKENI. V lost 4 bases and J 8 bases, leaving 17 bases between the germline ends.

The chain carries TRBV9 and TRBJ1-3, with unresolved D. Trimming left V 3 bases short and J 0 bases short, with 10 bases between. The CDR3 has 15 residues. CDR1 and CDR2 from the germline V gene are SGDLS and YYNGEE. In DNA, the CDR3 is TGTGCCAGCAGCGGGACTATCAGCTCTGGAAACACCATATATTTT. Its protein is CASSGTISSGNTIYF.

In its sample, this clone was seen a few times. V is TRBV7-2 and J is TRBJ2-1; the match to TRBD2 covers 8 bases. The germline gives CDR1 SGHTA, CDR2 FQGNSA. With 4 bases clipped from V and 16 bases from J, the junction kept 6 bases outside the gene matches. CDR3 length equals 11 residues. In DNA, the CDR3 is TGTGCCAGCAGCTCCTCCGGGACTAGTTTCTTC. Its protein is CASSSSGTSFF. The variable domain in full, with the rest retrieved from reference TRBV7-2 and TRBJ2-1, is GAGVSQSPSNKVTEKGKDVELRCDPISGHTALYWYRQSLGQGLEFLIYFQGNSAPDKSGLPSDRFSAERTGGSVSTLTIQRTQQEDSAVYLCASSSSGTSFFGPGTRLTVL.

For the CDR3, the DNA is TGTGCCAGCAGTGAGCAGTCTAGCGGGGGGGGATACAATGAGCAGTTCTTC. It yields the protein CASSEQSSGGGYNEQFF. V usage is TRBV2 and J usage is TRBJ2-1; 12 nucleotides match TRBD2. CDR1 is SNHLY, CDR2 FYNNEI, per germline. V lost 3 bases and J lost 4; bases outside the gene matches: 7. The CDR3 consists of 17 residues. The whole variable domain, filled in from reference TRBV2 and TRBJ2-1, reads EPEVTQTPSHQVTQMGQEVILRCVPISNHLYFYWYRQILGQKVEFLVSFYNNEISEKSEIFDDQFSVERPDGSNFTLKIRSTKLEDSAMYFCASSEQSSGGGYNEQFFGPGTRLTVL.

The chain employs TRBV18 and TRBJ1-1; 8 bases map to TRBD1. The CDR3 extends over 17 amino acids. The V and J ends lost 3 bases and 1 base, in that order; junction bases with no gene match: 10. The germline V gene has CDR1 KGHSH and CDR2 LQKENI. The CDR3 loop is CASSPLPGQEQNTEAFF. Written as DNA, the CDR3 is TGTGCCAGCTCACCCCTCCCGGGACAGGAGCAGAACACTGAAGCTTTCTTT.

A word on this clone: Within the sample, other DNA sequences also encode this same CDR3. The chain recombines TRBV3-1 (or the pseudogene TRBV3-2) with TRBJ2-2; D may be TRBD1 (5 bases). Germline CDR1 LGHDT, CDR2 YNNKEL (reference sequence). CDR3 length equals 14 residues. Trimming stripped 3 bases from V and 6 bases from J, with 11 bases between. The CDR3 region has the DNA TGTGCCAGCAGCCAGGCAGGGTTAGCCGGGGAGCTGTTTTTT. It is translated as CASSQAGLAGELFF.

This clone has just one count. V usage is TRBV7-6 and J usage is TRBJ2-3, with D perhaps TRBD2 (5 bases). CDR3 length equals 18 residues. Per the germline V gene, CDR1 is SGHVS and CDR2 is FNYEAQ. V lost 2 bases and J lost 0, with 18 bases in between. The CDR3 region is CASSLSRGLTPSTDTQYF. The CDR3 DNA sequence: TGTGCCAGCAGCTTATCTCGCGGGTTAACCCCTAGCACAGATACGCAGTATTTT.

This rearrangement joins TRBV15 to TRBJ1-6; D not certain. The length of the CDR3 is 17 residues. Germline V gives CDR1 LNHNV, CDR2 YYDKDF (reference sequence). V lost 5 bases to trimming and J lost 0 bases, with 14 bases between them. The CDR3 bases are TGTGCCACCAGCCCCCCAATAGGGAGCTCCTATAATTCACCCCTCCACTTT. It codes for CATSPPIGSSYNSPLHF.

The genes are TRBV7-3 and TRBJ2-3, with D maybe TRBD2 (6 bases). CDR3 length equals 13 residues. V shed 5 bases and J shed 4 bases, with 10 bases lying between them. Germline CDR1 SGHTA, CDR2 FQGTGA. CDR3: CASSIRDSDTQYF. The CDR3 DNA is TGTGCCAGCAGCATACGGGACTCAGATACGCAGTATTTT.

A word on this clone: A read error may account for a junction end that differs from germline. CDR3 sequence reads: CASSLSGTATGELFF. The CDR3 nucleotides are TGTGCTAGCAGCCTCTCGGGGACTGCCACCGGGGAGCTGTTTTTT. This chain joins TRBV7-7 and TRBJ2-2, with D possibly matching TRBD2 (6 bases). This CDR3 spans 15 amino acids. Per the germline V gene, CDR1 is SSHAT and CDR2 is FNYEAQ (reference sequence). Combining the CDR3 with reference TRBV7-7 and TRBJ2-2 gives the whole variable domain GAGVSQSPRYKVTKRGQDVTLRCDPISSHATLYWYQQALGQGPEFLTYFNYEAQPDKSGLPSDRFSAERPEGSISTLTIQRTEQRDSAMYRCASSLSGTATGELFFGEGSRLTVL.

This clone was recorded a few times. The chain combines TRBV27 with TRBJ2-7; D unresolved. CDR3 length equals 13 residues. Trimming cost V 5 bases and J 2 bases, with 10 bases left between them. Germline assignment: CDR1 MNHEY and CDR2 SMNVEV (reference sequence). CDR3 sequence (DNA): TGTGCCAGCAGTCAGGCAGACACCTACGAGCAGTACTTC. Its protein product is CASSQADTYEQYF.

The CDR3 protein is CASSQAGSEYTEAFF. The CDR3 nucleotides read TGCGCCAGCAGCCAAGCTGGTTCTGAGTACACTGAAGCTTTCTTT. J is TRBJ1-1 and V is TRBV4-1; no clear D. Trimming removed 1 base at V and 3 bases at J, with 12 bases between. The CDR3 is 15 amino acids. Per the germline V gene, CDR1 is MGHRA and CDR2 is YSYEKL.

V is TRBV5-5 and J is TRBJ2-1, with a weak D call TRBD1 (6 bases). The CDR3 covers 15 residues. From germline, CDR1 is SGHKS and CDR2 YYEKEE (reference sequence). V dropped 1 base and J dropped 9 bases, with 17 bases sitting between them. In DNA, the CDR3 is TGTGCCAGCAGCTTGCGGACAGAGACGTCGGGTGAGCAGTTCTTC. Amino acid sequence: CASSLRTETSGEQFF.

The J gene is TRBJ2-3, the V gene TRBV3-1 (or the pseudogene TRBV3-2); D is uncertain. The length of the CDR3 is 18 residues. Trimming removed 6 bases from V and 8 bases from J, with 30 bases in between. Per the germline V gene, CDR1 is LGHDT and CDR2 is YNNKEL (reference sequence). CDR3: CASSLVYADGLRDGTQYF. In nucleotides, the CDR3 is TGTGCCAGCAGTCTAGTATATGCCGACGGCCTCCGAGATGGTACGCAGTATTTT.

V usage is TRBV5-8 and J usage is TRBJ2-5; D may be TRBD1 (5 bases). Trimming took 2 bases from V and 0 from J, leaving 8 bases between them. Germline loops: CDR1 SGHTS, CDR2 YDEGEE. The CDR3 has 14 amino acids. CDR3 bases: TGTGCCAGCAGCTTTAGACAGTACCAAGAGACCCAGTACTTC. As protein: CASSFRQYQETQYF. Filled out from reference TRBV5-8 and TRBJ2-5, the complete variable domain reads EAGVTQSPTHLIKTRGQQATLRCSPISGHTSVYWYQQALGLGLQFLLWYDEGEERNRGNFPPRFSGRQFPNYSSELNVNALELEDSALYLCASSFRQYQETQYFGPGTRLLVL.